This T cell receptor beta chain was sequenced during a study of human T cells and chemical hapten exposure. From germline, CDR1 is SGHTA and CDR2 FQGNSA. The CDR3 totals 12 residues. V dropped 3 bases and J dropped 0 bases, with 3 bases sitting between them. Many counts were recorded for this clonotype. Time point here: pre-sensitization, week 0. Indicated treatment: therapeutic diphenylcyclopropenone sensitization with weekly scalp DPC. What the library attached to individual cDNA molecules were unique molecular identifiers. Each CDR3 protein gets one entry after TCRdb re-called the RACE reads with MiXCR. The sample lists about 80,000 distinct CDR3 sequences; 12% to 15% were seen once.

Sequencing used whole blood, obtained in connection with sensitization to the hapten diphenylcyclopropenone (DPC). This chain links TRBV7-2 with TRBJ2-7; D is undetermined. The receptor's source is a woman between 50 and 59 years old with alopecia areata. Some clones in this sample may be carry-over from other donors' samples. The CDR3 region has the DNA TGTGCCAGCAGCTTTAGCTCCTACGAGCAGTACTTC. Its protein is CASSFSSYEQYF.